A single sample is the source of the 20 T cell receptor beta chains below, sequenced in a study of shared clonotypes between healthy human individuals. Data came from immunoSEQ multiplex PCR; TCRdb stores just in-frame clones and leaves some out. The sample holds some 500,000 clones; roughly 78% are singletons and the top ten take about 12%. Material: PBMCs. The receptor source for this set is a woman aged 40 to 50 in good health. Some clones in this sample may be carry-over from other donors' samples.

The chain links TRBV5-4 to TRBJ2-2, with 8 nucleotides matching TRBD1. Trimming at V came to 2 bases and at J to 4 bases, leaving 10 bases not matched to a gene. Germline lookup yields CDR1 SGHNT and CDR2 YYREEE (reference sequence). The CDR3 runs to 17 residues. The CDR3 DNA is TGTGCCAGCAGCTTCATCAGGACAGGGTCGGGCACCGGGGAGCTGTTTTTT. Its translation: CASSFIRTGSGTGELFF.

This sequence joins TRBV10-2 and TRBJ2-3; 7 nucleotides align to TRBD1. Germline values: CDR1 WSHSY, CDR2 SAAADI. There are 14 residues in the CDR3. V lost 4 bases to trimming and J lost 4 bases; unmatched junction nucleotides: 5. CDR3 in DNA: TGCGCCAGCAGTGCGACCGACAGGGCAGATACGCAGTATTTT. Translation: CASSATDRADTQYF.

This clone was counted once. The V call is TRBV13, the J call TRBJ1-1; TRBD1 matches at 7 bases. Germline V lookup: CDR1 PRHDT, CDR2 FYEKMQ (reference sequence). J lost 4 bases, V lost 5 bases, and 22 bases had no gene match. This CDR3 spans 19 amino acids. The DNA for the CDR3 is TGTGCCAGCAGCCCCGGAGGACTCACAGGGGATTGGGTAGGCACTGAAGCTTTCTTT. Residues: CASSPGGLTGDWVGTEAFF.

The rearrangement uses TRBV7-2 and TRBJ1-5, with a possible D match to TRBD1 (6 bases). This CDR3 spans 15 amino acids. Germline V CDR1 and CDR2: SGHTA, FQGNSA. Between the trimmed V and J ends, which lost 5 bases and 2 bases, there was a span of 13 bases. The CDR3 sequence is CASSGQGPGNQPQHF. The CDR3 nucleotides read TGTGCCAGCAGCGGCCAGGGGCCCGGCAATCAGCCCCAGCATTTT.

This clone was recorded a few times. CDR3 sequence: CASSREDSSYNEQFF. The CDR3 nucleotides are TGCGCCAGCAGCCGAGAGGATAGCTCCTACAATGAGCAGTTCTTC. This chain joins TRBV4-3 and TRBJ2-1; D unresolved. CDR3 length: 15 amino acids. V was trimmed by 4 bases and J by 0 bases, leaving 10 bases between them. CDR1 is LGHNA and CDR2 is YSLEER in the germline V gene.

This chain uses TRBV19 with TRBJ1-1; D gene unclear. Germline V gene data show CDR1 as LNHDA and CDR2 as SQIVND (reference sequence). V was pared by 5 bases and J by 3 bases, with 10 bases between. The CDR3 extends over 13 amino acids. CDR3 DNA: TGTGCCAGTAGTCAATGGAGGGACACTGAAGCTTTCTTT. Amino acid sequence: CASSQWRDTEAFF. Supplemented by reference TRBV19 and TRBJ1-1, the full variable domain reads DGGITQSPKYLFRKEGQNVTLSCEQNLNHDAMYWYRQDPGQGLRLIYYSQIVNDFQKGDIAEGYSVSREKKESFPLTVTSAQKNPTAFYLCASSQWRDTEAFFGQGTRLTVV.

This clone was seen a handful of times. The gene calls are TRBV20-1 and TRBJ2-7; 9 bases match TRBD1. Germline V gene lookup returns CDR1 DFQATT and CDR2 SNEGSKA (reference sequence). The CDR3 sequence is 11 residues long. The V and J ends lost 6 bases and 8 bases, in that order; junction bases with no gene match: 5. This CDR3 reads CSARDRDKQYF. The CDR3 DNA sequence: TGCAGTGCCAGGGACAGGGATAAGCAGTACTTC.

The chain has TRBV5-1 and TRBJ2-3; either TRBD1 or TRBD2 may fit D (5 bases each). This CDR3 is built from 17 residues. Looked up from germline, CDR1 is SGHRS and CDR2 is YFSETQ. Trimming stripped 2 bases from V and 0 bases from J, with 16 bases between. The CDR3 spells CASSFYLGVSSTDTQYF. Here the CDR3 DNA reads TGCGCCAGCAGCTTTTATTTGGGGGTGTCTAGCACAGATACGCAGTATTTT.

The chain recombines TRBV10-3 with TRBJ1-1; maybe TRBD1 (5 bases). V lost 6 bases and J lost 1, with 12 bases in between. The CDR3 spans 14 residues. CDR1 and CDR2 (germline): ENHRY, SYGVKD. The CDR3 nucleotides are TGTGCCATCAGACCAGACAGCGGGAACACTGAAGCTTTCTTT. Residues: CAIRPDSGNTEAFF.

The gene calls are TRBV10-3 and TRBJ1-1; 12 bases line up with TRBD1. CDR3 size: 13 residues. J was trimmed by 5 bases and V by 8 bases; bases with no gene match: 3. The germline V gene encodes CDR1 ENHRY and CDR2 SYGVKD. This CDR3 reads CAIGDRGRTEAFF. CDR3 bases: TGTGCCATCGGGGACAGGGGGCGAACTGAAGCTTTCTTT.

This clone has more than one count but fewer than ten. The chain carries TRBV27 and TRBJ1-2; 7 positions agree with TRBD1. The CDR3 is 15 residues long. With V trimmed by 4 bases and J by 4 bases, 9 bases remained unmatched. CDR1 is MNHEY, CDR2 SMNVEV, per germline (reference sequence). The CDR3 bases are TGTGCCAGCAGTTCCACGGGACAGAAACCCTATGGCTACACCTTC. Its translation: CASSSTGQKPYGYTF.

The chain links TRBV4-3 to TRBJ2-7; TRBD2 matches at 11 bases. Germline-derived CDR1 and CDR2 are LGHNA and YSLEER. V trimming: 0 bases; J trimming: 3 bases; junction bases outside the gene matches: 10. The CDR3 runs to 18 residues. DNA for the CDR3: TGCGCCAGCAGCCAAGAACTAGCGGGAGTGGGTAATGTCTACGAGCAGTACTTC. Encoded protein: CASSQELAGVGNVYEQYF.

J is TRBJ2-1 and V is TRBV7-2; D possibly corresponds to TRBD1 (7 bases). V was shortened by 5 bases and J by 12 bases, with 17 bases between the two germline ends. The CDR3 contains 13 residues. The germline V gene encodes CDR1 SGHTA and CDR2 FQGNSA. The CDR3 sequence: CASSLGRQGGQFF. CDR3 sequence (DNA): TGTGCCAGCAGCCTAGGCCGACAGGGAGGGCAGTTCTTC. Drawing the rest from reference TRBV7-2 and TRBJ2-1, the complete variable domain is GAGVSQSPSNKVTEKGKDVELRCDPISGHTALYWYRQSLGQGLEFLIYFQGNSAPDKSGLPSDRFSAERTGGSVSTLTIQRTQQEDSAVYLCASSLGRQGGQFFGPGTRLTVL.

The rearrangement joins TRBV7-9 to TRBJ2-1; D may be TRBD1 (6 bases). The V end was cut by 3 bases, the J end by 6 bases, with 18 bases between. In germline, CDR1 is SEHNR, CDR2 FQNEAQ (reference sequence). The CDR3 has 16 residues. The CDR3 sequence: CASSFGSGVLPNEQFF. The CDR3 DNA is TGTGCCAGCAGCTTTGGGTCAGGGGTTCTACCCAATGAGCAGTTCTTC.

The V and J genes are TRBV9 and TRBJ1-4, with 8 bases aligning to TRBD1. The junction had 5 bases not matched to a gene; V was cut back by 0 bases and J by 7 bases. This CDR3 has 15 amino acids. Germline V CDR1 and CDR2: SGDLS, YYNGEE. The CDR3 nucleotides are TGTGCCAGCAGCGTAGGCGACAGGGGTTTTGAAAAACTGTTTTTT. This encodes CASSVGDRGFEKLFF.

This clone was found once. The V gene is TRBV23-1, the J gene TRBJ1-2; weak D call: TRBD1 (6 bases). TRBV23-1 falls under the ORF class, with uncertain function. This CDR3 is 20 amino acids long. Trimming removed 4 bases from V and 0 bases from J, with 27 bases in between. The CDR3 here is CASSPTPKKSGTLTNYGYTF. Here the CDR3 DNA reads TGCGCCAGCAGTCCTACCCCCAAAAAATCCGGGACACTTACTAACTATGGCTACACCTTC.

This clone was found a few times. V usage is TRBV5-1 and J usage is TRBJ2-7, with 10 bases aligning to TRBD1. The CDR3 totals 14 residues. V lost 6 bases and J lost 2; bases outside the gene matches: 5. CDR1 and CDR2 (germline): SGHRS, YFSETQ. The CDR3: CASTPGTGAYEQYF. CDR3 nucleotides: TGCGCCAGCACCCCCGGGACAGGGGCCTACGAGCAGTACTTC.

V usage is TRBV5-5 and J usage is TRBJ1-4; D is possibly TRBD1 (6 bases). Between the trimmed V and J ends, which lost 4 bases and 2 bases, there was a span of 15 bases. The CDR3 is 16 residues long. Per germline, CDR1 SGHKS and CDR2 YYEKEE (reference sequence). The CDR3 DNA sequence: TGTGCCAGCAGCCTTCGCCAGGGGTCTACTAATGAAAAACTGTTTTTT. Protein product: CASSLRQGSTNEKLFF.

The chain joins TRBV10-3 to TRBJ1-4, with TRBD1 matching 12 bases. V was pared by 6 bases and J by 7 bases, with 3 bases of the junction left unmatched. This CDR3 comprises 14 residues. Germline CDR1 and CDR2: ENHRY and SYGVKD. In DNA form, the CDR3 reads TGTGCCATCAGCGGGACAGGGGGCTTTGAAAAACTGTTTTTT. It specifies CAISGTGGFEKLFF.

This clone was picked up one time. The chain couples TRBV6-1 to TRBJ2-7; the match to TRBD2 covers 10 bases. From germline, CDR1 is MNHNS and CDR2 SASEGT. CDR3 length equals 14 residues. V dropped 5 bases and J dropped 2; count of bases not matched to a gene: 3. This chain's CDR3 is CASSWTSGPYEQYF. The CDR3 bases are TGTGCCAGCAGTTGGACTAGCGGACCCTACGAGCAGTACTTC.